This TCR beta chain was sequenced for a study of blood T cells in healthy people across ages. No fewer than 5.5 micrograms of total RNA were isolated from every sample. In regard to this clonotype: Its cognate antigen is unknown.

CDR3 length: 15 residues. V was pared by 4 bases and J by 5 bases, with 6 bases of the junction left unmatched. Germline CDR1 reads MNHNS; CDR2 reads SASEGT. Study-wide results and limits: A strong correlation was seen between TCR beta diversity and naive T cell percentage.

Next came a second PCR, run for about 6 to 12 cycles, which used a sample-barcoded 5' primer along with a J-beta primer mix. TCRdb re-analysed the 5' RACE reads in MiXCR, keeping a single row per CDR3 protein. The sample has around 1,000,000 distinct CDR3 sequences; approximately 25% are singletons. These data were likewise used in another study, on T cells of mothers and their children. This second report adds: Over 9 million TCR beta CDR3 reads were obtained from each mother, and about 3 million from each child.

The genes are TRBV6-1 and TRBJ1-1, with 11 bases aligning to TRBD1. This TCR was sampled from a girl aged 2 to 10 in good health. Input material: blood. The CDR3: CASSASDRGRTEAFF. CDR3 bases: TGTGCCAGCAGTGCTTCGGACAGGGGGCGAACTGAAGCTTTCTTT.